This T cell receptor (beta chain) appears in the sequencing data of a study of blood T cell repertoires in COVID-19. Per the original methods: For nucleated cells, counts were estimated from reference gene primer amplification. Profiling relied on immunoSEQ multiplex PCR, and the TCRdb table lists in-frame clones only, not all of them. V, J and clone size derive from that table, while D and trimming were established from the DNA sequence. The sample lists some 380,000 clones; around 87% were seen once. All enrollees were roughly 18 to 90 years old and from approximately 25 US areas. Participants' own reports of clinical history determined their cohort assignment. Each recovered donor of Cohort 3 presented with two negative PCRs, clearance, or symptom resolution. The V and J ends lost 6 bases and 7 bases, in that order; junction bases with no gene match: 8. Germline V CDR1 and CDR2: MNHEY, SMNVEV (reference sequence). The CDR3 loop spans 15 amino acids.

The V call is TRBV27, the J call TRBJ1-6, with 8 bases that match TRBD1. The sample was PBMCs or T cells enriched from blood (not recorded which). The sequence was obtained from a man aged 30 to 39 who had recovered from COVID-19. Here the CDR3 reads CASSLRGQANSPLHF. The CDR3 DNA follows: TGTGCCAGCAGCCTTAGGGGACAGGCGAATTCACCCCTCCACTTT.